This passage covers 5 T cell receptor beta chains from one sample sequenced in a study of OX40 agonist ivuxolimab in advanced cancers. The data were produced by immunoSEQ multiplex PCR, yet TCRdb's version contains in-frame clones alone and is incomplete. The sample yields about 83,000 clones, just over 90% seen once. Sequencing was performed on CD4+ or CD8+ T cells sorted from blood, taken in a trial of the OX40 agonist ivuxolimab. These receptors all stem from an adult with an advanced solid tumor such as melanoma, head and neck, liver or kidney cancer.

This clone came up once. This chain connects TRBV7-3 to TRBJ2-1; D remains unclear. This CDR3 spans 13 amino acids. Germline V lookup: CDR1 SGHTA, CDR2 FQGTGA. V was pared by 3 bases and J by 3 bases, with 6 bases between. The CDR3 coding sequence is TGTGCCAGCAGCTTTACAGACTACAATGAGCAGTTCTTC. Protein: CASSFTDYNEQFF.

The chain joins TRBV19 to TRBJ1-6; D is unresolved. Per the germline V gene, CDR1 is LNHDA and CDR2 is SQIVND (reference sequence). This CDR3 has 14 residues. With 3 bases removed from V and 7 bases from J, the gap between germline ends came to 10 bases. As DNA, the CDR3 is TGTGCCAGTAGTATGGGGATTGCGAATTCACCCCTCCACTTT. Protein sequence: CASSMGIANSPLHF.

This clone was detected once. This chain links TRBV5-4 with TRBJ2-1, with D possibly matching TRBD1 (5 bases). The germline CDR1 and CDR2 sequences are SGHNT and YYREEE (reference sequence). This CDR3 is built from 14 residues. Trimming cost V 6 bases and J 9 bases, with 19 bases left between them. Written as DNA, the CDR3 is TGTGCCAGCACCCTGGATAATTGGGGCTCTGAGCAGTTCTTC. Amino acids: CASTLDNWGSEQFF. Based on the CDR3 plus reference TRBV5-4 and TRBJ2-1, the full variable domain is ETGVTQSPTHLIKTRGQQVTLRCSSQSGHNTVSWYQQALGQGPQFIFQYYREEENGRGNFPPRFSGLQFPNYSSELNVNALELDDSALYLCASTLDNWGSEQFFGPGTRLTVL.

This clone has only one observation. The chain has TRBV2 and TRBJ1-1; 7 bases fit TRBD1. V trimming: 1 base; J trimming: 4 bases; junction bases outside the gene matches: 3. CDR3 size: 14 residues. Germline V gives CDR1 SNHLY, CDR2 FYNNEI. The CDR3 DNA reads TGTGCCAGCAGTGAAGAATCAGGGGGCACTGAAGCTTTCTTT. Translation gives CASSEESGGTEAFF.

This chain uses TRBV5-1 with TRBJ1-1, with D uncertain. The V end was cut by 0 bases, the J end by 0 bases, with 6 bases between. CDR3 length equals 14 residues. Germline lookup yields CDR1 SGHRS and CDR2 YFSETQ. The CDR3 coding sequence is TGCGCCAGCAGCTTGGAGCCGATGAACACTGAAGCTTTCTTT. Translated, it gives CASSLEPMNTEAFF. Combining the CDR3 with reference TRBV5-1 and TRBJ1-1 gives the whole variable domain KAGVTQTPRYLIKTRGQQVTLSCSPISGHRSVSWYQQTPGQGLQFLFEYFSETQRNKGNFPGRFSGRQFSNSRSEMNVSTLELGDSALYLCASSLEPMNTEAFFGQGTRLTVV.